This T cell receptor (beta chain) emerged from a study of cytomegalovirus exposure and HLA in healthy donors. Study outcomes and limitations: Listed as cytomegalovirus-associated were 150 or so TCR beta chains. Later, an analysis found that TCR clusters from the first cohort tended to co-occur in the roughly 130 validation repertoires. Usually a TCR sequence was rare, but some public TCRs were found in many donors.

Sequencing was performed with immunoSEQ multiplex PCR; in TCRdb, only in-frame clones are kept and a portion is missing. The sample carries fewer than 200,000 clones, 85% recorded once. This clone was counted a single time. Antigen: not known. V lost 1 base and J 3 bases, leaving 14 bases between the germline ends. The CDR3 has 16 amino acids. From germline, CDR1 is SGHRS and CDR2 YFSETQ. The sequenced material came from PBMCs. The clonotype comes from a man between 18 and 29 years old in good health and CMV-seropositive. The chain combines TRBV5-1 with TRBJ1-3; no clear D gene. Written as DNA, the CDR3 is TGCGCCAGCAGCTTGAGTGGCCTTTCAAGTGGAAACACCATATATTTT. The encoded protein is CASSLSGLSSGNTIYF.